One and the same sample provided the 31 T cell receptor beta chains below, sequenced in a study of OX40 agonist ivuxolimab in advanced cancers. Measured with immunoSEQ multiplex PCR; TCRdb has only the in-frame clones, and not every one. In the table there are about 79,000 clones, approximately 86% of which are singletons. The sequencing here drew on CD4+ or CD8+ T cells sorted from blood, taken in a trial of the OX40 agonist ivuxolimab. These receptors were taken from an adult with an advanced solid tumor such as melanoma, head and neck, liver or kidney cancer.

The V call is TRBV21-1, the J call TRBJ2-2; the table's D call, TRBD1, has no DNA check behind it. TRBV21-1 is a pseudogene. The CDR3 contains 16 residues. CDR3 nucleotide sequence: TGTGCCAGCAGGGCCCCTGGGACACTGAACACCGGGGAGCTGTTTTTT. It encodes CASRAPGTLNTGELFF.

The chain employs TRBV6-5 and TRBJ1-2; 9 bases agree with TRBD1. V lost 4 bases to trimming and J lost 4 bases; unmatched junction nucleotides: 7. The CDR3 length is 15 residues. Germline CDR1 MNHEY, CDR2 SVGAGI. The CDR3 bases are TGTGCCAGCAGTTGGGAGGGGACAGGGCGCTATGGCTACACCTTC. Amino acid sequence: CASSWEGTGRYGYTF.

The chain has TRBV4-2 and TRBJ2-6; D remains unclear. V was shortened by 0 bases and J by 3 bases, with 3 bases between the two germline ends. Germline V gene data show CDR1 as LGHNA and CDR2 as YNFKEQ. The CDR3 is made up of 14 amino acids. As DNA, the CDR3 is TGTGCCAGCAGCCAAGACTATGGGGCCAACGTCCTGACTTTC. Protein: CASSQDYGANVLTF.

This clone came up a few times. CDR3 DNA: TGTGCCAGCTCATCCGGGACCACCTCCTACGAGCAGTACTTC. Translation: CASSSGTTSYEQYF. The chain carries TRBV18 and TRBJ2-7, with D perhaps TRBD1 or TRBD2 (5 bases each). V lost 5 bases, J lost 0 bases, and 11 bases lay in between. From germline, CDR1 is KGHSH and CDR2 LQKENI. The CDR3 is 14 residues long.

The V and J genes are TRBV27 and TRBJ2-3, with D maybe TRBD2 (6 bases). Trimming cost V 4 bases and J 6 bases, with 11 bases left between them. From germline, CDR1 is MNHEY and CDR2 SMNVEV (reference sequence). The CDR3 length is 13 residues. This CDR3 reads CASSYNGGDTQYF. The CDR3, as DNA: TGTGCCAGCAGTTATAACGGAGGGGATACGCAGTATTTT.

The gene calls are TRBV19 and TRBJ1-6; 7 nucleotides line up with TRBD1. The CDR3 is 18 amino acids. CDR1 and CDR2 (germline): LNHDA, SQIVND (reference sequence). The V and J ends lost 6 bases and 6 bases, in that order; junction bases with no gene match: 17. CDR3 DNA: TGTGCCAGTAGGAAGACAGGGCAGGGAGTATATCGTAATTCACCCCTCCACTTT. Amino acid sequence: CASRKTGQGVYRNSPLHF.

V and J are TRBV13 and TRBJ2-7, with TRBD1 as a possible D gene (5 bases). The germline V gene has CDR1 PRHDT and CDR2 FYEKMQ (reference sequence). This CDR3 is 15 amino acids long. Trimming took 3 bases from V and 0 from J, leaving 12 bases between them. The CDR3 DNA sequence: TGTGCCAGCAGCTTGTCAGGGCGTATCTCCTACGAGCAGTACTTC. Amino acid sequence: CASSLSGRISYEQYF.

To note about this clone: Other DNA variants within this sample encode the same CDR3. CDR3 loop: CASSLGQGEPQHF. The CDR3 nucleotides are TGCGCCAGCAGCTTGGGACAGGGGGAGCCCCAGCATTTT. This rearrangement joins TRBV5-1 to TRBJ1-5; 9 nucleotides align to TRBD1. The CDR3 totals 13 residues. V trimming: 0 bases; J trimming: 8 bases; junction bases outside the gene matches: 0. From germline, CDR1 is SGHRS and CDR2 YFSETQ.

This chain uses TRBV21-1 with TRBJ2-1; the table calls TRBD2, which could not be checked here. TRBV21-1 is a known pseudogene. This CDR3 comprises 18 residues. The CDR3 loop reads CASSNRGLRPSSYNEQFF. The CDR3 DNA reads as TGTGCCAGCAGCAATAGGGGACTCCGGCCGAGCTCCTACAATGAGCAGTTCTTC.

This clone was seen a handful of times. This chain links TRBV5-4 with TRBJ1-3, with 7 bases matching TRBD1. The V gene end was trimmed by 0 bases and the J gene end by 0 bases; junction bases not matched to a gene: 3. The CDR3 has 16 amino acids. Germline V gene data show CDR1 as SGHNT and CDR2 as YYREEE (reference sequence). CDR3 nucleotides: TGTGCCAGCAGCTTGGCGGGACAGCGCTCTGGAAACACCATATATTTT. Protein product: CASSLAGQRSGNTIYF.

The chain couples TRBV7-6 to TRBJ2-1; TRBD2 matches 8 bases. This CDR3 comprises 14 residues. V gave up 2 bases and J gave up 9 bases; unmatched junction bases: 6. The germline CDR1 and CDR2 sequences are SGHVS and FNYEAQ. CDR3: CASSLPTSVGEQFF. In nucleotides, the CDR3 is TGTGCCAGCAGCTTACCGACTAGCGTAGGTGAGCAGTTCTTC.

The V gene is TRBV19, the J gene TRBJ2-1; 11 positions agree with TRBD2. This CDR3 spans 18 amino acids. Germline V gives CDR1 LNHDA, CDR2 SQIVND (reference sequence). Trimming removed 7 bases from V and 1 base from J; junction bases left unmatched: 12. Here the CDR3 reads CASTTRTSGLLSYNEQFF. The CDR3 region has the DNA TGTGCCAGTACCACAAGGACTAGCGGGCTTCTATCCTACAATGAGCAGTTCTTC.

The chain recombines TRBV27 with TRBJ1-2, with 8 bases that match TRBD1. Per germline, CDR1 MNHEY and CDR2 SMNVEV (reference sequence). The CDR3 runs to 15 residues. V was clipped by 4 bases and J by 0 bases; unmatched bases: 4. CDR3 in DNA: TGTGCCAGCAGTTCGCAGGGGGCACCTAACTATGGCTACACCTTC. Protein product: CASSSQGAPNYGYTF.

The chain couples TRBV9 to TRBJ1-5; TRBD1 matches at 11 bases. The CDR3 sequence is 14 residues long. Looked up from germline, CDR1 is SGDLS and CDR2 is YYNGEE. The V gene end was trimmed by 3 bases and the J gene end by 7 bases; junction bases not matched to a gene: 3. CDR3 in amino acids: CASSEGQGDQPQHF. CDR3 nucleotides: TGTGCCAGCAGCGAGGGACAGGGGGACCAGCCCCAGCATTTT. Combining the CDR3 with reference TRBV9 and TRBJ1-5 gives the whole variable domain DSGVTQTPKHLITATGQRVTLRCSPRSGDLSVYWYQQSLDQGLQFLIQYYNGEERAKGNILERFSAQQFPDLHSELNLSSLELGDSALYFCASSEGQGDQPQHFGDGTRLSIL.

V and J are TRBV19 and TRBJ2-5; TRBD2 agrees at 12 bases. CDR1 and CDR2 (germline): LNHDA, SQIVND (reference sequence). The CDR3 is made up of 17 amino acids. V shed 7 bases and J 4 bases; nucleotides not matched to a gene: 13. In DNA, the CDR3 is TGTGCCAGTACTAGCGGGAGGGCCGGGGCTTACGGAGAGACCCAGTACTTC. It specifies CASTSGRAGAYGETQYF. Based on the CDR3 plus reference TRBV19 and TRBJ2-5, the full variable domain is DGGITQSPKYLFRKEGQNVTLSCEQNLNHDAMYWYRQDPGQGLRLIYYSQIVNDFQKGDIAEGYSVSREKKESFPLTVTSAQKNPTAFYLCASTSGRAGAYGETQYFGPGTRLLVL.

On this clone itself: At the DNA level, this CDR3 is encoded by other sequences in the same sample as well. CDR3 in amino acids: CASSLVGDQPQHF. The CDR3 DNA is TGTGCCAGCAGCTTAGTGGGAGATCAGCCCCAGCATTTT. The chain employs TRBV7-9 and TRBJ1-5; D call uncertain. Between the trimmed V and J ends, which lost 1 base and 5 bases, there was a span of 6 bases. Germline lookup yields CDR1 SEHNR and CDR2 FQNEAQ (reference sequence). The CDR3 totals 13 residues.

The chain links TRBV27 to TRBJ1-6; 10 bases match TRBD1. The CDR3 length is 14 residues. Germline V gives CDR1 MNHEY, CDR2 SMNVEV (reference sequence). The junction had 3 bases not matched to a gene; V was cut back by 6 bases and J by 7 bases. Written as DNA, the CDR3 is TGTGCCAGCAGGTCGGGACAGGGGAATTCACCCCTCCACTTT. It specifies CASRSGQGNSPLHF.

In its sample, this clone was seen a few times. CDR3 in DNA: TGTGCCACCAGAGGTCGCGTCGGCGGGGGGGCCGGAATAGATACGCAGTATTTT. It translates to CATRGRVGGGAGIDTQYF. V usage is TRBV2 and J usage is TRBJ2-3; 9 nucleotides align to TRBD2. Germline CDR1 is SNHLY and CDR2 is FYNNEI. This CDR3 has 18 amino acids. J was trimmed by 5 bases and V by 10 bases; bases with no gene match: 22.

This clone was detected only once. This CDR3 is also generated by other DNA sequences in the sample. V gene TRBV7-9 combines with J gene TRBJ1-1; no clear D. The CDR3 is 13 amino acids. V was trimmed by 5 bases and J by 0 bases, leaving 7 bases between them. Germline V lookup: CDR1 SEHNR, CDR2 FQNEAQ (reference sequence). The DNA for the CDR3 is TGTGCCAGCAGCGCAACAGTGAACACTGAAGCTTTCTTT. Translated, it gives CASSATVNTEAFF.

The chain has TRBV5-8 and TRBJ2-7, with a tentative D call TRBD2 (6 bases). Germline CDR1 and CDR2: SGHTS and YDEGEE. The CDR3 has 18 residues. Trimming stripped 0 bases from V and 3 bases from J, with 22 bases between. For the CDR3, the DNA is TGTGCCAGCAGCTTGGGAGGAGCATCTAGCGCCTTGTTCTACGAGCAGTACTTC. Translated, it gives CASSLGGASSALFYEQYF.

CDR3 sequence reads: CASSPLRGTF. The DNA for the CDR3 is TGTGCCAGCAGCCCTCTGCGGGGCACCTTC. J is TRBJ1-2 and V is TRBV6-1, with D unclear. This CDR3 spans 10 amino acids. Per germline, CDR1 MNHNS and CDR2 SASEGT. Deletions cut 6 bases from V and 13 bases from J, with 12 bases between.

The V gene is TRBV10-1, the J gene TRBJ1-6, with D tentatively TRBD1 (5 bases). V gave up 6 bases and J gave up 3 bases, with 6 bases separating them. This CDR3 region has 13 residues. The V gene's germline CDR1 is WNHNN and CDR2 SYGVQD (reference sequence). The chain's CDR3 is CASRQDYNSPLHF. CDR3 DNA sequence: TGCGCCAGCAGACAGGACTATAATTCACCCCTCCACTTT.

This clone was seen only once. V is TRBV29-1 and J is TRBJ2-7; 8 bases line up with TRBD1. CDR3 length: 15 amino acids. The trim removed 2 bases at V and 2 bases at J, leaving 8 bases unmatched. The germline V gene encodes CDR1 SQVTM and CDR2 ANQGSEA. CDR3 DNA sequence: TGCAGCGTTGAATGGTGGGGACAGGCCACCTACGAGCAGTACTTC. It is translated as CSVEWWGQATYEQYF.

The chain recombines TRBV5-1 with TRBJ2-3; weak D call: TRBD1 (6 bases). CDR1 is SGHRS and CDR2 is YFSETQ in the germline V gene. V was cut by 4 bases and J by 2 bases, with 11 bases left in between. This CDR3 comprises 14 residues. The CDR3 DNA follows: TGCGCCAGCAGCGCGAGACAGGACACAGATACGCAGTATTTT. It translates to CASSARQDTDTQYF.

The chain carries TRBV9 and TRBJ2-1; D is undetermined. The CDR3 has 15 residues. The V gene's germline CDR1 is SGDLS and CDR2 YYNGEE. Trimming pared 0 bases from V and 4 bases from J, leaving 11 bases between. The CDR3 is CASSVGTLKYNEQFF. The CDR3, as DNA: TGTGCCAGCAGCGTAGGGACCCTTAAATACAATGAGCAGTTCTTC.

CDR3 bases: TGCGCCAGCAGCCAAGAGGGAAGGGCCTCAACTAATGAAAAACTGTTTTTT. This sequence encodes CASSQEGRASTNEKLFF. V is TRBV4-1 and J is TRBJ1-4, with D unresolved. Germline CDR1 MGHRA, CDR2 YSYEKL. V was shortened by 0 bases and J by 0 bases, with 11 bases between the two germline ends. CDR3 size: 17 residues.

The chain is built from TRBV11-2 and TRBJ2-5; 7 bases fit TRBD1. Germline values: CDR1 SGHAT, CDR2 FQNNGV. CDR3 length: 14 amino acids. J gave up 1 base and V 5 bases, and 4 bases lay outside the gene matches. CDR3 in DNA: TGTGCCAGCAGCCCACAGGGGATCCAAGAGACCCAGTACTTC. Encoded protein: CASSPQGIQETQYF.

This rearrangement joins TRBV18 to TRBJ1-2; maybe TRBD1 (6 bases). V gave up 2 bases and J gave up 11 bases, with 15 bases separating them. CDR1 and CDR2 from the germline V gene are KGHSH and LQKENI. The CDR3 is 13 amino acids. The CDR3 region has the DNA TGTGCCAGCTCACCATTGGACAGCTCAGGTTACACCTTC. Translated, it gives CASSPLDSSGYTF.

This chain connects TRBV5-6 to TRBJ1-5; TRBD1 might be the D (5 bases). The germline gives CDR1 SGHDT, CDR2 YYEEEE. This CDR3 comprises 14 residues. Trimming cost V 2 bases and J 6 bases, with 12 bases left between them. The CDR3 here is CASSFGASAQPQHF. In nucleotides, the CDR3 is TGTGCCAGCAGCTTTGGGGCCTCTGCTCAGCCCCAGCATTTT.

The rearrangement joins TRBV30 to TRBJ1-1, with 7 bases matching TRBD1. J gave up 4 bases and V 0 bases, and 11 bases lay outside the gene matches. Germline CDR1 reads GTSNPN; CDR2 reads SVGIG (reference sequence). CDR3 length: 16 residues. CDR3 sequence: CAWSVNRGRFGTEAFF. In DNA, the CDR3 is TGTGCCTGGAGTGTAAATAGGGGGCGGTTTGGCACTGAAGCTTTCTTT.

J is TRBJ2-1 and V is TRBV7-3; 12 positions agree with TRBD1. V shed 5 bases, J shed 2 bases, and the junction held 4 bases outside the gene matches. The length of the CDR3 is 16 residues. Per the germline V gene, CDR1 is SGHTA and CDR2 is FQGTGA. In nucleotides, the CDR3 is TGTGCCAGCAGCCTGGGGACAGGGGGCACCTACAATGAGCAGTTCTTC. Protein product: CASSLGTGGTYNEQFF.